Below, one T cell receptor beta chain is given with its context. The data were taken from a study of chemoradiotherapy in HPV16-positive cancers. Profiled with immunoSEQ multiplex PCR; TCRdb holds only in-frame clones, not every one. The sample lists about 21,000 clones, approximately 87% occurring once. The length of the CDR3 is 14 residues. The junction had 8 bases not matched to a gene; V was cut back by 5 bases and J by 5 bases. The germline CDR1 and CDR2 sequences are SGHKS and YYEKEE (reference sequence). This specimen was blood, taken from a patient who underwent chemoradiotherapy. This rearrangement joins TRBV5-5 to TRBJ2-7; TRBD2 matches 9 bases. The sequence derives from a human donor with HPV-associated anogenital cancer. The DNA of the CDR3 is TGTGCCAGCAGTCTTAGCGGGAGTAGCCACGAGCAGTACTTC. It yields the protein CASSLSGSSHEQYF. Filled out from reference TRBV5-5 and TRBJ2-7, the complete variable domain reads DAGVTQSPTHLIKTRGQQVTLRCSPISGHKSVSWYQQVLGQGPQFIFQYYEKEERGRGNFPDRFSARQFPNYSSELNVNALLLGDSALYLCASSLSGSSHEQYFGPGTRLTVT.